These 20 T cell receptor beta chains share one sample of origin, sequenced in a study of CD8+CD57+ T cells in acquired aplastic anemia. Investigators profiled TCR beta VDJ and CDR3 from genomic DNA template. TCRdb re-called the reads through MiXCR, storing one row per CDR3 protein. Of about 420,000 distinct CDR3 sequences listed, just under 70% are singletons. Source material: sorted CD4+, CD8+, or CD8+CD57+ T cells (not recorded which) from PBMCs. All receptors come from a human donor in good health, serving as a control.

Comment on this clonotype: An end of the junction differs from the germline gene, which may be a read error. The rearrangement joins TRBV9 to TRBJ1-6; D is unclear. The CDR3 loop spans 12 amino acids. CDR1 is SGDLS and CDR2 is YYNGEE in the germline V gene. CDR3: CASSVSSSLLHF. The CDR3 DNA follows: TGTGCCAGCAGCGTATCTAGTTCACTCCTCCACTTT.

The chain has TRBV20-1 and TRBJ1-1; D may be TRBD1 (6 bases). Between the trimmed V and J ends, which lost 3 bases and 4 bases, there was a span of 15 bases. Per germline, CDR1 DFQATT and CDR2 SNEGSKA (reference sequence). The CDR3 covers 14 residues. Here the CDR3 DNA reads TGCAGTGCTAGTGCGGGGGCGCGGGGCACTGAAGCTTTCTTT. It yields the protein CSASAGARGTEAFF.

J is TRBJ1-6 and V is TRBV2, with 9 bases fitting TRBD1. The trim removed 4 bases at V and 7 bases at J, leaving 5 bases unmatched. The CDR3 consists of 15 residues. The germline V gene has CDR1 SNHLY and CDR2 FYNNEI. CDR3 loop: CASSVRDRANSPLHF. The DNA for the CDR3 is TGTGCCAGCAGTGTTCGGGACAGGGCAAATTCACCCCTCCACTTT.

This clonotype was recorded many times. This chain connects TRBV19 to TRBJ2-7; 7 bases agree with TRBD1. V was clipped by 7 bases and J by 4 bases; unmatched bases: 7. This CDR3 is 13 amino acids long. Germline V gene data show CDR1 as LNHDA and CDR2 as SQIVND (reference sequence). DNA of the CDR3: TGTGCCAGTACCGGGACAGACTTGTACGAGCAGTACTTC. Its protein product is CASTGTDLYEQYF.

This clonotype occurred many times. This chain uses TRBV20-1 with TRBJ2-3; TRBD2 matches 16 bases. The CDR3 is 16 amino acids. J was trimmed by 4 bases and V by 3 bases; bases with no gene match: 4. Looked up from germline, CDR1 is DFQATT and CDR2 is SNEGSKA (reference sequence). The CDR3 DNA reads TGCAGTGCTAGGGGACTAGCGGGGGGGCAAGCAGATACGCAGTATTTT. It translates to CSARGLAGGQADTQYF.

Of note for this clonotype: A read error may produce the germline difference seen at one junction end. The rearrangement links TRBV20-1 to TRBJ2-6; the D is unclear. This CDR3 comprises 14 residues. In germline, CDR1 is DFQATT, CDR2 SNEGSKA (reference sequence). The CDR3, as DNA: TGCAGTGCTAGTGGGCTAGATCCGGCCTACGTCCTGACTTTC. Translating it yields CSASGLDPAYVLTF.

Ten or more counts support this clonotype. One junction end disagrees with the germline gene, perhaps due to a read error. The genes are TRBV2 and TRBJ1-6; 9 bases agree with TRBD1. CDR1 is SNHLY and CDR2 is FYNNEI in the germline V gene. The CDR3 totals 11 residues. Written as DNA, the CDR3 is TGTGCCAGCCGGGAGGATGGGACAGGGAGTTTT. This translates into CASREDGTGSF.

This clonotype was found a few times. This rearrangement joins TRBV2 to TRBJ1-2, with D unclear. V gave up 3 bases and J gave up 4 bases, with 9 bases separating them. The CDR3 loop spans 13 amino acids. CDR1 is SNHLY, CDR2 FYNNEI, per germline. CDR3 nucleotides: TGTGCCAGCAGTGATGTGGCATCCTATGGCTACACCTTC. Protein sequence: CASSDVASYGYTF.

The chain combines TRBV12-3 or TRBV12-4 with TRBJ2-5; D gene unclear. Trimming cost V 6 bases and J 1 base, with 18 bases left between them. The CDR3 totals 16 residues. The CDR3 nucleotides are TGTGCCAGCAGCAAGGTCGTTAGTACGGGCCAAGAGACCCAGTACTTC. The encoded protein is CASSKVVSTGQETQYF.

This clonotype was detected many times. This rearrangement joins TRBV12-3 or TRBV12-4 to TRBJ2-5, with D unresolved. This CDR3 comprises 15 residues. With 1 base removed from V and 0 bases from J, the gap between germline ends came to 9 bases. The chain's CDR3 is CASSLGMAYQETQYF. As DNA, the CDR3 is TGTGCCAGCAGTTTAGGTATGGCGTACCAAGAGACCCAGTACTTC.

J is TRBJ2-5 and V is TRBV5-6; D gene uncertain. The CDR3 has 14 residues. V lost 0 bases and J 6 bases, leaving 12 bases between the germline ends. Germline-derived CDR1 and CDR2 are SGHDT and YYEEEE. The CDR3 DNA reads TGTGCCAGCAGCTTGGAATCGGGCGGACAGACCCAGTACTTC. It specifies CASSLESGGQTQYF.

On this clonotype itself: This CDR3 is missing its conserved last phenylalanine or tryptophan, likely due to a read error. The DNA is omitted, as the CDR3 cannot be located on it reliably, and the CDR3 follows TCRdb's listing. The rearrangement joins TRBV7-9 to TRBJ1-1. The CDR3 spans 13 residues, counting both ends. Germline V gene sequence: CDR1 SEHNR, CDR2 FQNEAQ (reference sequence). The CDR3 loop is CASSLVVDTEAIS.

This clonotype appeared once. At one boundary the junction diverges from the germline segment, which might be a read error. The rearrangement uses TRBV9 and TRBJ1-3; D is perhaps TRBD1 (6 bases). Germline V gene sequence: CDR1 SGDLS, CDR2 YYNGEE. The CDR3 consists of 14 residues. CDR3 amino acids: CASSLTLRGAWNDF. The CDR3 nucleotides read TGTGCCAGCAGCCTCACCCTCCGGGGGGCATGGAATGATTTT.

This clonotype was counted only a few times. It is likely a read error, because the conserved phenylalanine at the end of the CDR3 is missing. V and J are TRBV20-1 and TRBJ1-6; 9 positions agree with TRBD1. J was trimmed by 9 bases and V by 6 bases; bases with no gene match: 9. This CDR3 has 14 residues. Germline values: CDR1 DFQATT, CDR2 SNEGSKA (reference sequence). The CDR3 sequence: CSASGQGNSSPLHL. The CDR3 DNA reads TGCAGTGCATCAGGACAGGGGAACAGTTCACCCCTCCACTTG.

The rearrangement uses TRBV30 and TRBJ1-3; a weak D match, TRBD1 (6 bases). Trimming removed 2 bases from V and 4 bases from J, with 15 bases in between. The CDR3 spans 15 residues. The germline CDR1 and CDR2 sequences are GTSNPN and SVGIG (reference sequence). CDR3 residues: CAWSSWGGSGNTIYF. CDR3 nucleotides: TGTGCCTGGAGTTCCTGGGGGGGCTCAGGAAACACCATATATTTT. Looking up the rest from reference TRBV30 and TRBJ1-3 gives the full variable domain: SQTIHQWPATLVQPVGSPLSLECTVEGTSNPNLYWYRQAAGRGLQLLFYSVGIGQISSEVPQNLSASRPQDRQFILSSKKLLLSDSGFYLCAWSSWGGSGNTIYFGEGSWLTVV.

In the case of this clonotype: The junction does not match germline at one end; this may be a read error. The chain links TRBV19 to TRBJ1-2, with 9 bases identical to TRBD1. CDR1 is LNHDA and CDR2 is SQIVND in the germline V gene (reference sequence). This CDR3 has 16 residues. The CDR3 loop is CASSTTESRTGDQYFF. CDR3 DNA: TGTGCCAGTAGTACAACCGAATCCAGGACAGGGGATCAGTACTTCTTC.

This clonotype came up many times. The chain carries TRBV18 and TRBJ2-2; D remains ambiguous. The CDR3 contains 11 residues. V gave up 0 bases and J gave up 7 bases, with 0 bases separating them. In germline, CDR1 is KGHSH, CDR2 LQKENI. CDR3 in amino acids: CASSPPGELFF. CDR3 DNA sequence: TGTGCCAGCTCACCACCCGGGGAGCTGTTTTTT.

This clonotype was counted at least ten times. The rearrangement links TRBV5-4 to TRBJ2-5; TRBD2 matches 15 bases. Per germline, CDR1 SGHNT and CDR2 YYREEE (reference sequence). The CDR3 is made up of 17 amino acids. V lost 4 bases, J lost 5 bases, and 9 bases stayed unmatched. The CDR3 DNA follows: TGTGCCAGCAGCCCTGGACTAGCGGGGGGGCTCAGGGAGACCCAGTACTTC. Its protein is CASSPGLAGGLRETQYF.

As for this clonotype: Likely a read error: the CDR3 ends without its conserved phenylalanine or tryptophan. The chain carries TRBV9 and TRBJ1-2; D possibly corresponds to TRBD1 (5 bases). Germline lookup yields CDR1 SGDLS and CDR2 YYNGEE. Trimming pared 2 bases from V and 4 bases from J, leaving 6 bases between. CDR3 length: 12 residues. The CDR3 loop reads CASSVTGYGYTD. CDR3 DNA sequence: TGTGCCAGCAGCGTCACAGGCTATGGCTACACCGAT.

This chain uses TRBV5-8 with TRBJ2-7, with D tentatively TRBD1 (6 bases). Germline V gene data show CDR1 as SGHTS and CDR2 as YDEGEE. Deletions cut 5 bases from V and 1 base from J, with 16 bases between. CDR3 length equals 15 residues. The CDR3 DNA reads TGTGCCAGCAGTGAAGCGACCGGACAGTCCTACGAGCAGTACTTC. Its translation: CASSEATGQSYEQYF.